This T cell receptor beta chain appears in the sequencing data of a study of CD4+ T cells in melanoma. This CDR3 has 16 amino acids. V was trimmed by 5 bases and J by 0 bases, leaving 13 bases between them. Germline V gene sequence: CDR1 LNHNV, CDR2 YYDKDF (reference sequence). Comments on this clone: Its antigen is still unknown.

Broader study findings: CD8+ T cell, macrophage and B cell function reportedly correlated with neoantigen-specific CD4+ T cells. Diverse differentiation states were reported for melanoma neoantigen-specific CD4+ T cells.

Measured with immunoSEQ multiplex PCR; TCRdb has only the in-frame clones, and not every one. The data contain about 140,000 clones, about 93% of them singletons. This TCR derives from a human donor with melanoma. This rearrangement joins TRBV15 to TRBJ1-4, with TRBD1 as a possible D gene (6 bases). This chain's CDR3 is CATSEPGDATNEKLFF. In DNA form, the CDR3 reads TGTGCCACCAGCGAGCCAGGGGACGCAACTAATGAAAAACTGTTTTTT. Complete variable domain (other parts from reference TRBV15 and TRBJ1-4): DAMVIQNPRYQVTQFGKPVTLSCSQTLNHNVMYWYQQKSSQAPKLLFHYYDKDFNNEADTPDNFQSRRPNTSFCFLDIRSPGLGDTAMYLCATSEPGDATNEKLFFGSGTQLSVL.